The 15 T cell receptor beta chains below were found in one sample sequenced in a study of cytomegalovirus exposure and HLA in healthy donors. 13 Jbeta primers and 60 Vbeta primers were used for the PCR. Libraries were prepared by immunoSEQ multiplex PCR; TCRdb keeps only in-frame clonotypes and omits some of them. Found here are more than 95,000 clones, under 85% of them singletons; the top ten hold around 8.5%. Sequencing input: PBMCs. The origin of the receptors is a woman between 45 and 65 years old in good health and CMV-seropositive.

V is TRBV5-1 and J is TRBJ2-7; D remains unclear. CDR1 is SGHRS and CDR2 is YFSETQ in the germline V gene. V dropped 3 bases and J dropped 2 bases, with 12 bases sitting between them. The CDR3 covers 14 residues. CDR3 protein: CASSSLTTTYEQYF. CDR3 in DNA: TGCGCCAGCAGCTCCCTGACAACGACCTACGAGCAGTACTTC.

This chain links TRBV19 with TRBJ1-2; tentatively, D is TRBD1 (6 bases). The CDR3 has 13 residues. Germline-derived CDR1 and CDR2 are LNHDA and SQIVND (reference sequence). V was clipped by 9 bases and J by 2 bases, with 13 bases between them. The CDR3 nucleotides read TGTGCCAGCAACAGTCAGGGGAACTATGGCTACACCTTC. Encoded protein: CASNSQGNYGYTF.

V usage is TRBV30 and J usage is TRBJ1-1; no clear D gene. Trimming removed 4 bases at V and 11 bases at J, with 17 bases between. The CDR3 is 12 amino acids. In germline, CDR1 is GTSNPN, CDR2 SVGIG (reference sequence). Here the CDR3 reads CAWTPGSSSAFF. CDR3 in DNA: TGTGCCTGGACCCCAGGAAGCAGCTCTGCTTTCTTT.

This sequence joins TRBV4-2 and TRBJ2-7; 13 bases map to TRBD2. CDR1 is LGHNA and CDR2 is YNFKEQ in the germline V gene. The CDR3 loop spans 20 amino acids. V trimming: 0 bases; J trimming: 7 bases; junction bases outside the gene matches: 18. The CDR3 DNA reads as TGTGCCAGCAGCCAAGATGGAGCGGGGATAACTAGCGGGAGGGCGCGTGAGCAGTACTTC. It codes for CASSQDGAGITSGRAREQYF.

The chain combines TRBV21-1 with TRBJ2-1; no DNA check was done on the table's D call, TRBD2. TRBV21-1 is recorded as a pseudogene. There are 17 residues in the CDR3. CDR3 residues: CASSPRTSGRSYNEQFF. CDR3 DNA: TGTGCCAGCAGCCCCCGGACTAGCGGGAGGTCCTACAATGAGCAGTTCTTC.

This clone was counted once. This rearrangement joins TRBV10-3 to TRBJ1-2, with 7 nucleotides matching TRBD1. Germline CDR1 ENHRY, CDR2 SYGVKD. The J segment lost 2 bases and the V segment lost 6 bases, leaving 6 bases of the junction unmatched. CDR3 length equals 14 residues. The CDR3: CAIRTGTENYGYTF. Here the CDR3 DNA reads TGTGCCATCAGGACCGGGACAGAGAACTATGGCTACACCTTC.

The rearrangement links TRBV7-2 to TRBJ1-1; D is undetermined. CDR3 length: 13 amino acids. Germline V lookup: CDR1 SGHTA, CDR2 FQGNSA. The V end lost 5 bases, the J end lost 1 base, and 8 bases lay between the germline ends. CDR3 protein: CASSPTRNTEAFF. DNA of the CDR3: TGTGCCAGCAGCCCAACAAGGAACACTGAAGCTTTCTTT.

This chain connects TRBV2 to TRBJ1-1; 7 bases align to TRBD1. V was clipped by 7 bases and J by 1 base; unmatched bases: 6. This CDR3 spans 14 amino acids. Germline V gene data show CDR1 as SNHLY and CDR2 as FYNNEI. CDR3 loop: CASTHRDRNTEAFF. DNA of the CDR3: TGTGCCAGCACCCATAGGGACAGGAACACTGAAGCTTTCTTT.

The rearrangement joins TRBV28 to TRBJ1-5; D is perhaps TRBD1 (5 bases). The CDR3 is 12 residues long. The V end was cut by 7 bases, the J end by 11 bases, with 15 bases between. CDR1 and CDR2 (germline): MDHEN, SYDVKM. The CDR3 reads CASKGSGVTQHF. The CDR3 nucleotides are TGTGCCAGCAAGGGGTCGGGGGTTACCCAGCATTTT.

This chain joins TRBV15 and TRBJ2-1; maybe TRBD2 (6 bases). There are 18 residues in the CDR3. Trimming shortened V by 0 bases and J by 1 base, and 16 bases separated the two germline ends. Germline assignment: CDR1 LNHNV and CDR2 YYDKDF (reference sequence). The CDR3 spells CATSRDSRPGASYNEQFF. The CDR3 DNA is TGTGCCACCAGCAGAGATTCGCGTCCGGGAGCTTCCTACAATGAGCAGTTCTTC. The complete variable domain, with remaining parts taken from reference TRBV15 and TRBJ2-1, reads DAMVIQNPRYQVTQFGKPVTLSCSQTLNHNVMYWYQQKSSQAPKLLFHYYDKDFNNEADTPDNFQSRRPNTSFCFLDIRSPGLGDTAMYLCATSRDSRPGASYNEQFFGPGTRLTVL.

This clone was seen a handful of times. The chain links TRBV6-5 to TRBJ1-3; D not certain. Trimming cost V 1 base and J 4 bases, with 5 bases left between them. The CDR3 loop spans 13 amino acids. Germline CDR1 and CDR2: MNHEY and SVGAGI. The CDR3 bases are TGTGCCAGCAGTTACTATATCGGAAACACCATATATTTT. It translates to CASSYYIGNTIYF.

The rearrangement joins TRBV30 to TRBJ2-2; weak D call: TRBD1 (6 bases). Per the germline V gene, CDR1 is GTSNPN and CDR2 is SVGIG (reference sequence). V was shortened by 4 bases and J by 0 bases, with 18 bases between the two germline ends. CDR3 size: 17 residues. CDR3 coding DNA: TGTGCCTGGACCCTAGCCCCCGGGACACCGAACACCGGGGAGCTGTTTTTT. This codes for CAWTLAPGTPNTGELFF.

J is TRBJ2-7 and V is TRBV19; D is possibly TRBD2 (5 bases). Between the trimmed V and J ends, which lost 6 bases and 3 bases, there was a span of 12 bases. Germline V gene lookup returns CDR1 LNHDA and CDR2 SQIVND (reference sequence). The CDR3 sequence is 13 residues long. DNA for the CDR3: TGTGCCAGTAGCCTGACTACCTTCTACGAGCAGTACTTC. It is translated as CASSLTTFYEQYF.

The gene calls are TRBV5-5 and TRBJ1-2; tentatively, D is TRBD1 (5 bases). Per the germline V gene, CDR1 is SGHKS and CDR2 is YYEKEE (reference sequence). The CDR3 spans 14 residues. V dropped 4 bases and J dropped 0 bases, with 10 bases sitting between them. The CDR3 DNA sequence: TGTGCCAGCAGCCCGGACATCCCTAACTATGGCTACACCTTC. Translation: CASSPDIPNYGYTF. The entire variable domain, with the rest obtained from reference TRBV5-5 and TRBJ1-2, is as follows: DAGVTQSPTHLIKTRGQQVTLRCSPISGHKSVSWYQQVLGQGPQFIFQYYEKEERGRGNFPDRFSARQFPNYSSELNVNALLLGDSALYLCASSPDIPNYGYTFGSGTRLTVV.

The chain employs TRBV5-1 and TRBJ1-1; D possibly corresponds to TRBD1 (6 bases). The CDR3 covers 17 residues. Germline assignment: CDR1 SGHRS and CDR2 YFSETQ. The ends were cut back, 3 bases at V and 0 bases at J, with 18 bases in the middle. The CDR3 loop is CASSYNRDIDMNTEAFF. The DNA for the CDR3 is TGCGCCAGCAGCTACAACCGGGACATCGACATGAACACTGAAGCTTTCTTT.